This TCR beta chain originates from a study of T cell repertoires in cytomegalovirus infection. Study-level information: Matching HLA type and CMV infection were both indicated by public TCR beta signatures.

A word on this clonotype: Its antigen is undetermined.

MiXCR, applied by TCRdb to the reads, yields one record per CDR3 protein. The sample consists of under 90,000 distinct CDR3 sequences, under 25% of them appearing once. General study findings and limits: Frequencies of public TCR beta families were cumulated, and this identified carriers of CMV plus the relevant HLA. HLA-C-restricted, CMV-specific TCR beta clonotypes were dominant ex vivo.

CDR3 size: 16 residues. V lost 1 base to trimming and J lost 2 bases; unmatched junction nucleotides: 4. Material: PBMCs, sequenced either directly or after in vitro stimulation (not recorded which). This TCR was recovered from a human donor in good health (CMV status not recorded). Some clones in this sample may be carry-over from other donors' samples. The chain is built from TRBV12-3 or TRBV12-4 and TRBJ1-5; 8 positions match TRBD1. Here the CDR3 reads CASSLGGTGGNQPQHF. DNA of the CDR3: TGTGCCAGCAGTTTAGGGGGGACAGGAGGCAATCAGCCCCAGCATTTT.